These 14 T cell receptor beta chains share one sample of origin, sequenced in a study of cytomegalovirus exposure and HLA in healthy donors. A multiplex PCR was run with 60 Vbeta primers and 13 Jbeta primers. The repertoire was sequenced with immunoSEQ multiplex PCR; TCRdb's copy has only in-frame clones and lacks some. The sample contains around 190,000 clones, over 70% of which appear only once. The material sequenced was PBMCs. Receptor source: a man aged 40-49 years in good health and CMV-seropositive.

This clone came up once. The V gene is TRBV4-2, the J gene TRBJ1-1; 7 nucleotides match TRBD1. The CDR3 consists of 15 residues. The V segment lost 0 bases and the J segment 3 bases; nucleotides outside the gene matches: 4. Germline loops: CDR1 LGHNA, CDR2 YNFKEQ. In nucleotides, the CDR3 is TGTGCCAGCAGCCAAGAGGGCAGGGGGTACACTGAAGCTTTCTTT. Translated: CASSQEGRGYTEAFF.

CDR3 sequence (DNA): TGTGCCAGCAGCGTAGACAGCTTATTTGAAAAACTGTTTTTT. Encoded protein: CASSVDSLFEKLFF. This chain connects TRBV9 to TRBJ1-4; no clear D gene. V gave up 0 bases and J gave up 7 bases, with 10 bases separating them. Germline V gene lookup returns CDR1 SGDLS and CDR2 YYNGEE. This CDR3 is built from 14 residues.

The chain uses TRBV5-1 and TRBJ1-4, with D tentatively TRBD1 (5 bases). The CDR3 is 14 residues long. Per the germline V gene, CDR1 is SGHRS and CDR2 is YFSETQ. V lost 3 bases and J lost 8, with 14 bases in between. CDR3 amino acids: CASSSQGVREKLFF. The DNA for the CDR3 is TGCGCCAGCAGCTCTCAGGGCGTTCGCGAAAAACTGTTTTTT.

The V gene is TRBV29-1, the J gene TRBJ2-3; TRBD2 is a possible D gene (6 bases). CDR3 length: 14 residues. V dropped 4 bases and J dropped 0 bases, with 11 bases sitting between them. Germline V gene sequence: CDR1 SQVTM, CDR2 ANQGSEA. CDR3 DNA: TGCAGCGTTGCTAGCGACACTAGCACAGATACGCAGTATTTT. It codes for CSVASDTSTDTQYF.

Remarks on this clone: This specimen includes other DNA sequences encoding the same CDR3. The chain recombines TRBV5-1 with TRBJ2-7; TRBD2 matches at 7 bases. V trimming: 0 bases; J trimming: 3 bases; junction bases outside the gene matches: 3. The germline V gene has CDR1 SGHRS and CDR2 YFSETQ. The CDR3 loop spans 14 amino acids. Here the CDR3 reads CASSLGTGGYEQYF. DNA of the CDR3: TGCGCCAGCAGCTTGGGGACGGGAGGCTACGAGCAGTACTTC.

The chain carries TRBV25-1 and TRBJ1-5; 12 nucleotides match TRBD1. Germline V gene sequence: CDR1 MGHDK, CDR2 SYGVNS. V lost 4 bases to trimming and J lost 5 bases; unmatched junction nucleotides: 6. The CDR3 runs 16 residues. Written as DNA, the CDR3 is TGTGCCAGCAGTGCCCGGGACAGGGGGCCGGATCAGCCCCAGCATTTT. The encoded protein is CASSARDRGPDQPQHF.

The V and J genes are TRBV9 and TRBJ2-7; possible D gene TRBD1, 6 bases. Germline lookup yields CDR1 SGDLS and CDR2 YYNGEE. CDR3 length equals 15 residues. Trimming stripped 4 bases from V and 2 bases from J, with 16 bases between. The CDR3 nucleotides are TGTGCCAGCAGCCAACAGGGAGCTGGGACCTACGAGCAGTACTTC. As protein: CASSQQGAGTYEQYF.

The CDR3 DNA sequence: TGTGCCAGCAGCACCCGACAGGGTATATCGGAAGCTTTCTTT. Its translation: CASSTRQGISEAFF. The chain employs TRBV5-4 and TRBJ1-1, with 7 bases matching TRBD1. Trimming at V came to 4 bases and at J to 8 bases, leaving 11 bases not matched to a gene. Per germline, CDR1 SGHNT and CDR2 YYREEE (reference sequence). The CDR3 consists of 14 residues.

The J gene is TRBJ2-1, the V gene TRBV5-8, with D possibly matching TRBD2 (5 bases). The CDR3 length is 12 residues. Germline V CDR1 and CDR2: SGHTS, YDEGEE. The germline V and J ends were trimmed by 9 bases and 7 bases, with 14 bases remaining between them. The CDR3 loop reads CATGKIPNEQFF. The CDR3 DNA follows: TGTGCCACCGGGAAAATACCTAATGAGCAGTTCTTC.

The gene calls are TRBV18 and TRBJ2-1; 7 bases align to TRBD2. The CDR3 contains 16 residues. Losses at the gene ends were 3 bases for V and 0 bases for J; bases not matched to a gene: 5. Per the germline V gene, CDR1 is KGHSH and CDR2 is LQKENI. CDR3 protein: CASSPGGVSSYNEQFF. CDR3 in DNA: TGTGCCAGCTCACCGGGGGGGGTTAGCTCCTACAATGAGCAGTTCTTC.

The chain employs TRBV18 and TRBJ1-3, with D maybe TRBD1 (5 bases). This CDR3 is built from 16 residues. Trimming stripped 4 bases from V and 2 bases from J, with 15 bases between. Germline V CDR1 and CDR2: KGHSH, LQKENI. CDR3 loop: CASSHDLGQAGNTIYF. In DNA, the CDR3 is TGTGCCAGCTCACATGATCTGGGGCAAGCTGGAAACACCATATATTTT.

This chain connects TRBV6-5 to TRBJ2-7; 9 bases align to TRBD1. The CDR3 extends over 14 amino acids. CDR1 and CDR2 from the germline V gene are MNHEY and SVGAGI. With V trimmed by 10 bases and J by 2 bases, 9 bases remained unmatched. As DNA, the CDR3 is TGTGCCACTCGAGGACAGGGGTATCCCTACGAGCAGTACTTC. The encoded protein is CATRGQGYPYEQYF.

This clone was seen a handful of times. This chain uses TRBV6-6 with TRBJ1-3, with D perhaps matching TRBD1 (6 bases). The CDR3 length is 15 residues. Germline assignment: CDR1 MNHNY and CDR2 SVGAGI (reference sequence). Trimming took off 6 bases at V and 4 bases at J, with 16 bases between the two ends. CDR3 in amino acids: CASRGETGIGNTIYF. In DNA, the CDR3 is TGTGCCAGCAGAGGGGAAACAGGGATCGGAAACACCATATATTTT.

The CDR3 bases are TGTGCCAGCAGTCCCGGACAAGTGTCTGGCTACACCTTC. Amino acid sequence: CASSPGQVSGYTF. This sequence joins TRBV27 and TRBJ1-2, with D possibly matching TRBD1 (5 bases). CDR1 MNHEY and CDR2 SMNVEV come from the germline V gene (reference sequence). Trimming pared 5 bases from V and 7 bases from J, leaving 14 bases between. The CDR3 is 13 amino acids.